A single T cell receptor beta chain is shown here with its context. What it binds is not known. The source of the sample is a study of PD-1 blockade in mismatch repair-deficient tumors. Study information: Patients had over 10 mismatch repair-deficient cancer types, all previously treated and progressing. Points from the study as a whole: Rapid post-treatment expansion, then contraction, generally preceding radiologic response, marked tumor-resident clones.

Libraries were prepared by immunoSEQ multiplex PCR; TCRdb keeps only in-frame clonotypes and omits some of them. Seen here are about 100,000 clones, 82% observed once, and the top ten hold roughly 6.3%. The V segment lost 4 bases and the J segment 6 bases; nucleotides outside the gene matches: 1. The germline V gene has CDR1 PRHDT and CDR2 FYEKMQ (reference sequence). This CDR3 region has 13 residues. Every patient had mismatch repair deficiency by PCR or immunohistochemistry. Three pembrolizumab responders had their TCRs sequenced. The chain carries TRBV13 and TRBJ2-2; 8 bases are shared with TRBD1. Sequences were derived from peripheral blood, sampled less than 37 weeks after starting pembrolizumab. This clonotype was sampled from an adult with mismatch repair-deficient cancer. The CDR3 sequence is CASSSDRAGELFF. The CDR3 DNA follows: TGTGCCAGCAGCTCGGACAGGGCCGGGGAGCTGTTTTTT.